The count of the clone carrying this T cell receptor beta chain is one. Its antigen is unknown. These data originate in a study of cytomegalovirus exposure and HLA in healthy donors. 60 Vbeta and 13 Jbeta primers were used in PCR. Clones were sequenced by immunoSEQ multiplex PCR, and TCRdb holds only the in-frame ones, with some missing. The sample contains around 150,000 clones, about 70% of which appear only once. Study-level findings and limits: Segments of the TCR beta V type were, in most cases, productive about 90% or about 30% of the time in an earlier analysis.

CDR3 length equals 14 residues. J gave up 8 bases and V 0 bases, and 3 bases lay outside the gene matches. Germline CDR1 and CDR2: SEHNR and FQNEAQ (reference sequence). The material sequenced was PBMCs. This TCR derives from a young man in good health and CMV-seronegative. The V call is TRBV7-9, the J call TRBJ2-5; 10 bases are shared with TRBD2. CDR3 DNA: TGTGCCAGCAGCTTAGCCACTAGCGGGATAACCCAGTACTTC. It yields the protein CASSLATSGITQYF. The variable domain in full, completed from reference TRBV7-9 and TRBJ2-5, reads DTGVSQNPRHKITKRGQNVTFRCDPISEHNRLYWYRQTLGQGPEFLTYFQNEAQLEKSRLLSDRFSAERPKGSFSTLEIQRTEQGDSAMYLCASSLATSGITQYFGPGTRLLVL.